This TCR beta chain is from a study of T cell responses to AZD1222 COVID-19 vaccine. The study's findings and limits: Females outnumbered males among donors, who were mostly white British; clonal diversity was possibly underestimated. Spike-specific TCR breadth rose after two AZD1222 doses, and depth rose as well. The study identified only 6 or 7 AZD1222 recipients as seropositive at baseline. Dominant CD4 TCR responses targeted spike regions 160-218 and 743-854.

This CDR3 comprises 16 residues. Germline values: CDR1 SGDLS, CDR2 YYNGEE. Trimming pared 4 bases from V and 3 bases from J, leaving 17 bases between. Generated by immunoSEQ multiplex PCR, the TCRdb table keeps only in-frame clones and is missing some. The sample contains about 100,000 clones, 88% of which appear only once. As regards this clone: Its antigen is unknown.

The input for sequencing was peripheral blood, taken on day 0 of AZD1222 vaccination. The clonotype was recovered from an adult in good health. The chain combines TRBV9 with TRBJ2-1; D is unresolved. As DNA, the CDR3 is TGTGCCAGCAGCCTTACCGGCAAGTACTACTACAATGAGCAGTTCTTC. Its protein is CASSLTGKYYYNEQFF.